This entry lists 30 T cell receptor beta chains sequenced from one sample in a study of T-cell reconstitution after alpha-beta-depleted transplantation in children. The TCRbeta library was prepared with unique molecular identifiers. TCRdb re-analysed the PCR reads in MiXCR, keeping a single row per CDR3 protein. Of 540,000 or so distinct CDR3 sequences listed, roughly 23% are singletons. This specimen consisted of PBMCs, mostly from graft donor cells, obtained 360 days after TCRalphabeta/CD19-depleted stem cell transplant. The source is a boy under two years old who had a stem cell transplant for acute myeloid leukemia, so the T cells may come from the graft donor.

The chain uses TRBV24-1 and TRBJ2-5; no definite D call. The CDR3 runs 14 residues. In germline, CDR1 is KGHDR, CDR2 SFDVKD. Trimming pared 1 base from V and 3 bases from J, leaving 8 bases between. The CDR3 DNA reads as TGTGCCACCAGTGATTTTTCAGCTGAAGAGACCCAGTACTTC. Translating it yields CATSDFSAEETQYF.

This clonotype was observed a few times. The gene calls are TRBV12-3 or TRBV12-4 and TRBJ1-4; D is uncertain. The CDR3 is 11 amino acids. V was trimmed by 5 bases and J by 11 bases, leaving 9 bases between them. CDR3 bases: TGTGCCAGCAGTCCCGGACGTAAACTGTTTTTT. This gives the protein CASSPGRKLFF.

A few counts support this clonotype. The chain combines TRBV2 with TRBJ2-1; D gene uncertain. V was pared by 6 bases and J by 10 bases, with 13 bases between. The germline gives CDR1 SNHLY, CDR2 FYNNEI. The CDR3 has 12 amino acids. This CDR3 reads CASRPDQLEQFF. CDR3 sequence (DNA): TGTGCCAGCAGGCCGGACCAGCTGGAGCAGTTCTTC. Looking up the rest from reference TRBV2 and TRBJ2-1 gives the full variable domain: EPEVTQTPSHQVTQMGQEVILRCVPISNHLYFYWYRQILGQKVEFLVSFYNNEISEKSEIFDDQFSVERPDGSNFTLKIRSTKLEDSAMYFCASRPDQLEQFFGPGTRLTVL.

The chain employs TRBV28 and TRBJ2-7, with D possibly called TRBD1 or TRBD2 (6 bases each). Trimming took 5 bases from V and 4 from J, leaving 18 bases between them. Germline V gene sequence: CDR1 MDHEN, CDR2 SYDVKM. The CDR3 is 15 amino acids. CDR3 residues: CASSPSAGEVYEQYF. In DNA form, the CDR3 reads TGTGCCAGCAGTCCCTCCGCAGGGGAGGTATACGAGCAGTACTTC. The variable domain in full, with the rest retrieved from reference TRBV28 and TRBJ2-7, is DVKVTQSSRYLVKRTGEKVFLECVQDMDHENMFWYRQDPGLGLRLIYFSYDVKMKEKGDIPEGYSVSREKKERFSLILESASTNQTSMYLCASSPSAGEVYEQYFGPGTRLTVT.

This clonotype was observed at least ten times. The V gene is TRBV20-1, the J gene TRBJ2-5, with D tentatively TRBD2 (6 bases). The length of the CDR3 is 16 residues. CDR1 DFQATT and CDR2 SNEGSKA come from the germline V gene (reference sequence). V was clipped by 6 bases and J by 3 bases, with 23 bases between them. CDR3 residues: CSAPPASEGLKETQYF. The CDR3 coding sequence is TGCAGTGCCCCCCCGGCTAGCGAGGGTTTAAAAGAGACCCAGTACTTC.

This rearrangement joins TRBV5-5 to TRBJ2-7; D uncertain. The CDR3 loop spans 13 amino acids. V lost 0 bases to trimming and J lost 3 bases, with 7 bases between them. Germline V CDR1 and CDR2: SGHKS, YYEKEE (reference sequence). The CDR3 here is CASSLAGFYEQYV. The CDR3 DNA follows: TGTGCCAGCAGCTTGGCTGGGTTCTACGAGCAGTACGTC.

The table lists this clonotype with many counts. The chain recombines TRBV20-1 with TRBJ1-5; TRBD1 aligns across 8 bases. Trimming took 3 bases from V and 9 from J; bases not matched to a gene: 16. This CDR3 spans 16 amino acids. The germline CDR1 and CDR2 sequences are DFQATT and SNEGSKA (reference sequence). DNA of the CDR3: TGCAGTGCTAGTCGTACAGGGGGGCCGAAAGTGGGGCCCCAGCATTTT. It specifies CSASRTGGPKVGPQHF.

This sequence joins TRBV27 and TRBJ2-3, with no clear D. CDR3 length: 15 amino acids. Germline CDR1 is MNHEY and CDR2 is SMNVEV (reference sequence). The germline V and J ends were trimmed by 2 bases and 4 bases, with 13 bases remaining between them. The CDR3 reads CASSLIPASADTQYF. In DNA, the CDR3 is TGTGCCAGCAGTTTAATCCCAGCGTCGGCAGATACGCAGTATTTT.

The table lists this clonotype with many counts. The rearrangement links TRBV29-1 to TRBJ2-1; TRBD1 aligns across 9 bases. Germline V lookup: CDR1 SQVTM, CDR2 ANQGSEA. The CDR3 has 13 amino acids. The junction had 6 bases not matched to a gene; V was cut back by 6 bases and J by 6 bases. The CDR3 region has the DNA TGCAGCGTAGCCCGGACAGGGGTCAATGAGCAGTTCTTC. Its translation is CSVARTGVNEQFF.

This clonotype was detected ten times or more. The chain has TRBV5-1 and TRBJ2-1; D is uncertain. Germline CDR1 reads SGHRS; CDR2 reads YFSETQ. The CDR3 consists of 11 residues. The germline V and J ends were trimmed by 6 bases and 6 bases, with 7 bases remaining between them. CDR3 residues: CASIKGNEQFF. CDR3 DNA sequence: TGCGCCAGCATTAAGGGCAATGAGCAGTTCTTC. Variable domain in full (rest from reference TRBV5-1 and TRBJ2-1): KAGVTQTPRYLIKTRGQQVTLSCSPISGHRSVSWYQQTPGQGLQFLFEYFSETQRNKGNFPGRFSGRQFSNSRSEMNVSTLELGDSALYLCASIKGNEQFFGPGTRLTVL.

This clonotype was seen only a few times. V usage is TRBV20-1 and J usage is TRBJ2-4; maybe TRBD1 (6 bases). V was trimmed by 6 bases and J by 1 base, leaving 16 bases between them. The CDR3 runs 15 residues. CDR1 DFQATT and CDR2 SNEGSKA come from the germline V gene (reference sequence). CDR3 in amino acids: CSACMTGLAKNIQYF. CDR3 sequence (DNA): TGCAGTGCCTGTATGACAGGCCTGGCCAAAAACATTCAGTACTTC.

A note on this clonotype: One junction end disagrees with the germline gene, perhaps due to a read error. The V gene is TRBV5-1, the J gene TRBJ2-2; TRBD1 agrees at 8 bases. This CDR3 comprises 16 residues. CDR1 and CDR2 from the germline V gene are SGHRS and YFSETQ. The CDR3 region is CATSASDRENTGELFF. CDR3 nucleotide sequence: TGCGCCACCAGCGCCTCGGACAGGGAGAACACCGGGGAGCTGTTTTTT.

J is TRBJ2-7 and V is TRBV20-1; maybe TRBD1 (6 bases). Germline CDR1 reads DFQATT; CDR2 reads SNEGSKA (reference sequence). V lost 4 bases, J lost 1 base, and 20 bases lay in between. This CDR3 has 16 amino acids. The CDR3 region is CSAKTGHPTISYEQYF. The CDR3 region has the DNA TGCAGTGCTAAGACGGGACACCCCACAATATCCTACGAGCAGTACTTC.

The genes are TRBV21-1 and TRBJ1-1. TRBV21-1 is termed a pseudogene. This CDR3 is built from 16 residues. CDR3 nucleotides: TGTGCCAGCAGCAAAAAGGGCAGGCCCATGAACACTGAAGCTTTCTTT. Translating it yields CASSKKGRPMNTEAFF.

The table lists this clonotype with a few counts. The rearrangement links TRBV20-1 to TRBJ2-7, with TRBD2 matching over 9 bases. Trimming cost V 6 bases and J 3 bases; bases outside gene matches: 6. CDR3 length: 13 residues. The germline V gene has CDR1 DFQATT and CDR2 SNEGSKA (reference sequence). CDR3 DNA sequence: TGCAGTGCCGTTGGCGGGGGGGGCTACGAGCAGTACTTC. Its translation is CSAVGGGGYEQYF.

In its sample, this clonotype was seen many times. The chain combines TRBV3-1 with TRBJ2-7, with 7 nucleotides matching TRBD1. The germline CDR1 and CDR2 sequences are LGHDT and YNNKEL (reference sequence). The CDR3 loop spans 14 amino acids. The junction had 7 bases not matched to a gene; V was cut back by 4 bases and J by 4 bases. In DNA, the CDR3 is TGTGCCAGCAGCCCTCGACAGGGTCGGTACGAGCAGTACTTC. This gives the protein CASSPRQGRYEQYF.

The chain links TRBV6-4 to TRBJ1-5; D is possibly TRBD1 (5 bases). V was pared by 3 bases and J by 4 bases, with 13 bases between. From germline, CDR1 is MRHNA and CDR2 SNTAGT. CDR3 length equals 15 residues. For the CDR3, the DNA is TGTGCCAGCAGTGATTATGCAGGGAGTAATCAGCCCCAGCATTTT. Translated, it gives CASSDYAGSNQPQHF.

This chain connects TRBV13 to TRBJ1-6, with 7 nucleotides matching TRBD1. Trimming took 4 bases from V and 3 from J; bases not matched to a gene: 6. The V gene's germline CDR1 is PRHDT and CDR2 FYEKMQ (reference sequence). This CDR3 has 16 residues. The CDR3: CASSSLRQGYNSPLHF. The CDR3 bases are TGTGCCAGCAGCTCCCTTCGACAGGGCTATAATTCACCCCTCCACTTT.

This clonotype was recorded a few times. The chain carries TRBV20-1 and TRBJ2-2, with D unclear. Trimming removed 1 base from V and 4 bases from J, with 16 bases in between. The CDR3 consists of 16 residues. Germline CDR1 DFQATT, CDR2 SNEGSKA (reference sequence). The DNA of the CDR3 is TGCAGTGCTAGAGCCTCCGGGCGAATATTCACCGGGGAGCTGTTTTTT. Protein sequence: CSARASGRIFTGELFF.

V usage is TRBV27 and J usage is TRBJ1-4, with TRBD1 as a possible D gene (5 bases). Germline V gives CDR1 MNHEY, CDR2 SMNVEV (reference sequence). V lost 7 bases to trimming and J lost 4 bases, with 13 bases between them. This CDR3 has 14 residues. The DNA for the CDR3 is TGTGCCAGCAAGGGGAATAGTGGTAATGAAAAACTGTTTTTT. It codes for CASKGNSGNEKLFF.

This clonotype appeared a few times. The chain is built from TRBV20-1 and TRBJ1-5; D is uncertain. The germline V gene encodes CDR1 DFQATT and CDR2 SNEGSKA (reference sequence). The V end lost 0 bases, the J end lost 0 bases, and 12 bases lay between the germline ends. This CDR3 is 16 amino acids long. This CDR3 reads CSAREGGFYSNQPQHF. Here the CDR3 DNA reads TGCAGTGCTAGAGAGGGAGGATTTTATAGCAATCAGCCCCAGCATTTT.

The V call is TRBV20-1, the J call TRBJ2-7; 9 bases fit TRBD2. Germline loops: CDR1 DFQATT, CDR2 SNEGSKA (reference sequence). Trimming took 5 bases from V and 5 from J; bases not matched to a gene: 10. The CDR3 totals 14 residues. CDR3 coding DNA: TGCAGTGCTCCTTCCGGGACTAGCTACCACGAGCAGTACTTC. Protein sequence: CSAPSGTSYHEQYF.

This clonotype came up many times. This chain connects TRBV7-9 to TRBJ1-5; 8 bases align to TRBD1. CDR3 size: 14 residues. Germline lookup yields CDR1 SEHNR and CDR2 FQNEAQ (reference sequence). J lost 6 bases, V lost 5 bases, and 6 bases had no gene match. CDR3 DNA: TGTGCCAGCAGCGACCTTACAGGGGGTCAGCCCCAGCATTTT. Its translation is CASSDLTGGQPQHF. Based on the CDR3 plus reference TRBV7-9 and TRBJ1-5, the full variable domain is DTGVSQNPRHKITKRGQNVTFRCDPISEHNRLYWYRQTLGQGPEFLTYFQNEAQLEKSRLLSDRFSAERPKGSFSTLEIQRTEQGDSAMYLCASSDLTGGQPQHFGDGTRLSIL.

In its sample, this clonotype was seen a few times. The rearrangement joins TRBV7-2 to TRBJ1-4; D gene uncertain. Looked up from germline, CDR1 is SGHTA and CDR2 is FQGNSA. With 5 bases removed from V and 3 bases from J, the gap between germline ends came to 13 bases. The CDR3 contains 15 residues. The CDR3 protein is CASSPERRSNEKLFF. CDR3 bases: TGTGCCAGCAGCCCCGAAAGGAGGTCTAATGAAAAACTGTTTTTT.

The sample holds a few counts of this clonotype. The rearrangement uses TRBV12-3 or TRBV12-4 and TRBJ2-5; TRBD2 matches at 13 bases. Trimming removed 10 bases from V and 11 bases from J; junction bases left unmatched: 10. This CDR3 contains 13 residues. CDR3 amino acids: CAIRLAGGLGQYF. The CDR3 DNA reads as TGTGCCATAAGACTAGCGGGGGGCCTGGGGCAGTACTTC.

This clonotype was observed many times. The rearrangement links TRBV4-3 to TRBJ2-7, with 9 positions matching TRBD2. CDR1 is LGHNA, CDR2 YSLEER, per germline. J was trimmed by 6 bases and V by 3 bases; bases with no gene match: 9. This CDR3 comprises 15 residues. DNA for the CDR3: TGCGCCAGCAGCCATGCAGCGGGGGGCCACGGCGAGCAGTACTTC. Protein sequence: CASSHAAGGHGEQYF.

This clonotype has at least ten counts. V and J are TRBV5-6 and TRBJ2-3, with unresolved D. This CDR3 contains 15 residues. In germline, CDR1 is SGHDT, CDR2 YYEEEE. V was cut by 0 bases and J by 1 base, with 9 bases left in between. CDR3 loop: CASSLDVRRTDTQYF. The CDR3 region has the DNA TGTGCCAGCAGCTTGGATGTTCGGCGCACAGATACGCAGTATTTT.

The CDR3 protein is CASSRGSRVYGYTF. CDR3 DNA: TGTGCCAGCAGTCGGGGCTCCAGAGTCTATGGCTACACCTTC. The V gene is TRBV6-1, the J gene TRBJ1-2, with a tentative D call TRBD1 (5 bases). Per germline, CDR1 MNHNS and CDR2 SASEGT. There are 14 residues in the CDR3. V lost 5 bases, J lost 4 bases, and 14 bases lay in between.

In this sample, this clonotype turned up many times. The gene calls are TRBV6-1 and TRBJ2-5; D gene uncertain. This CDR3 has 14 amino acids. V was shortened by 6 bases and J by 1 base, with 12 bases between the two germline ends. The germline V gene encodes CDR1 MNHNS and CDR2 SASEGT. CDR3 residues: CASSRSGVQETQYF. The CDR3 region has the DNA TGTGCCAGCAGCCGTAGTGGGGTCCAAGAGACCCAGTACTTC.

The table lists this clonotype with a few counts. The genes are TRBV12-3 or TRBV12-4 and TRBJ2-1; possible D gene TRBD2, 6 bases. Between the trimmed V and J ends, which lost 0 bases and 5 bases, there was a span of 14 bases. CDR3 size: 16 residues. The CDR3 DNA is TGTGCCAGCAGTTTAGCCCGGGACTTGATACACAATGAGCAGTTCTTC. As protein: CASSLARDLIHNEQFF.